This T cell receptor beta chain was documented in a study of PD-L1 blockade in urothelial cancer. Study results and limitations: Lower pretreatment blood TCR clonality, under the median, predicted better survival, researchers reported.

About this clone: Its antigen is still unknown.

Generated by immunoSEQ multiplex PCR, the TCRdb table keeps only in-frame clones and is missing some. The data contain under 70,000 clones, roughly 90% of them singletons. V was clipped by 2 bases and J by 0 bases, with 5 bases between them. The germline V gene encodes CDR1 MGHRA and CDR2 YSYEKL. This CDR3 contains 14 residues. Time point described: peripheral blood 6 weeks after treatment start. The genes are TRBV4-1 and TRBJ2-1, with D perhaps TRBD2 (5 bases). The receptor's source is a man aged 55 to 70 with urothelial cancer. This material consisted of PBMCs, taken around atezolizumab (anti-PD-L1) treatment. The CDR3 sequence: CASSQTSSYNEQFF. CDR3 bases: TGCGCCAGCAGCCAAACTAGCTCCTACAATGAGCAGTTCTTC.